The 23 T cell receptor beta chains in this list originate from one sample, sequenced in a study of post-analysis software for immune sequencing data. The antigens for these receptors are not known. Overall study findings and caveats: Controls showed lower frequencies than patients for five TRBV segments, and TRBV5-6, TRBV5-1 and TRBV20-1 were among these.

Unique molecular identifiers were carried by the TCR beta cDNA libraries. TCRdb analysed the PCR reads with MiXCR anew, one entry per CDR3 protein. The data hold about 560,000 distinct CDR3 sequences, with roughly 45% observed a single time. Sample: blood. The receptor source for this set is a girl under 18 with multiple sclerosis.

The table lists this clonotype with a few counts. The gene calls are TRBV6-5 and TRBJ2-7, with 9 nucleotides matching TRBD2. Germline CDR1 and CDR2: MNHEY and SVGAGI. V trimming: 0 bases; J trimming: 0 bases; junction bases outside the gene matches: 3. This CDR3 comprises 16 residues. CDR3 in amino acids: CASSYSGLASSYEQYF. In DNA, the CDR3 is TGTGCCAGCAGTTACTCGGGACTAGCCAGCTCCTACGAGCAGTACTTC.

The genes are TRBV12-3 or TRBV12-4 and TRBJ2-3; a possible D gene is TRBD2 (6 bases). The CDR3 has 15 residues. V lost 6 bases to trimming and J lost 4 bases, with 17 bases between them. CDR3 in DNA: TGTGCCAGCAGCCCTCGAGGGAGGCAGGCAGATACGCAGTATTTT. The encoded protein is CASSPRGRQADTQYF.

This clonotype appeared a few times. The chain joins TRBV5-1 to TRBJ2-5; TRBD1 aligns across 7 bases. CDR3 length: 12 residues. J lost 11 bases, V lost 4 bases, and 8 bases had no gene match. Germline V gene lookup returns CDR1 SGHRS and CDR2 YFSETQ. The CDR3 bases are TGCGCCAGCAGCCTACAGGGGTTTGAGCAGTACTTC. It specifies CASSLQGFEQYF.

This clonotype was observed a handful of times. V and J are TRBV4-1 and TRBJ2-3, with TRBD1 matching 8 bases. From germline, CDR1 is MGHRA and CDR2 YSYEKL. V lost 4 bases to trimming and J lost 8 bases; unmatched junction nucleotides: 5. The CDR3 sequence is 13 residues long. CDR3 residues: CASSPQGGSTQYF. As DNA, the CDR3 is TGCGCCAGCAGCCCACAGGGGGGAAGTACGCAGTATTTT.

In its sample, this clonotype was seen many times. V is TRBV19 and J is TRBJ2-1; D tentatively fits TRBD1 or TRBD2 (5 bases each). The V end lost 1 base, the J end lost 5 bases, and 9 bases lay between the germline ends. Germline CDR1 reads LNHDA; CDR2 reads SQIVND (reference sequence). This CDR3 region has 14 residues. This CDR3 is CASSIGGKHNEQFF. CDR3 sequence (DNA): TGTGCCAGTAGTATAGGGGGGAAGCACAATGAGCAGTTCTTC.

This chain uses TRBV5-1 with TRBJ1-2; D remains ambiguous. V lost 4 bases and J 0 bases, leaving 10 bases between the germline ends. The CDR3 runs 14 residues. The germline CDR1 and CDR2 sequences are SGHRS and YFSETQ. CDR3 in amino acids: CASSPSAANYGYTF. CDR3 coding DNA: TGCGCCAGCAGCCCGTCGGCAGCTAACTATGGCTACACCTTC.

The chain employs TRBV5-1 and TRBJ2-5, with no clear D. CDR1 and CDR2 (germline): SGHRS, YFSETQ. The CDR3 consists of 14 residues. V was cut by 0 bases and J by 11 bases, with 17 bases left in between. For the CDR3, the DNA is TGCGCCAGCAGCTTGGGCAGTCAAACAGACGGGCAGTACTTC. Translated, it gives CASSLGSQTDGQYF. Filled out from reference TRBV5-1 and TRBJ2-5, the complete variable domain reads KAGVTQTPRYLIKTRGQQVTLSCSPISGHRSVSWYQQTPGQGLQFLFEYFSETQRNKGNFPGRFSGRQFSNSRSEMNVSTLELGDSALYLCASSLGSQTDGQYFGPGTRLLVL.

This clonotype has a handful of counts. This CDR3 is CASMARLRTGYNEQYF. CDR3 nucleotide sequence: TGTGCCAGCATGGCGAGATTAAGAACAGGGTACAACGAGCAGTACTTC. The V call is TRBV12-3 or TRBV12-4, the J call TRBJ2-1, with TRBD1 as a possible D gene (6 bases). The J call may not be correct, given that the DNA end is closer to TRBJ2-7. This CDR3 comprises 16 residues.

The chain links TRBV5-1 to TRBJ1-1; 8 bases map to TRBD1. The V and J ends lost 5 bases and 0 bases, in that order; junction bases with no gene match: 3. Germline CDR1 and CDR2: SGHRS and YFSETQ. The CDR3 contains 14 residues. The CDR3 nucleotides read TGCGCCAGCAGGGACAGGGACATGAACACTGAAGCTTTCTTT. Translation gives CASRDRDMNTEAFF.

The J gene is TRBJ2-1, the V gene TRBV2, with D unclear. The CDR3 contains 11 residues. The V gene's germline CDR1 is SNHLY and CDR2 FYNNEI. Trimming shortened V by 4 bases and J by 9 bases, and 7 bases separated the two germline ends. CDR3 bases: TGTGCCAGCAGTGTTGAGTTTGAGCAGTTCTTC. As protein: CASSVEFEQFF.

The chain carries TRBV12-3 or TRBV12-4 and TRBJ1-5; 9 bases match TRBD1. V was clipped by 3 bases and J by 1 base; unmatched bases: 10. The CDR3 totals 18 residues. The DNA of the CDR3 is TGTGCCAGCAGTTTTGGTGTAGGGACAGGGAGGAGCAATCAGCCCCAGCATTTT. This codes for CASSFGVGTGRSNQPQHF.

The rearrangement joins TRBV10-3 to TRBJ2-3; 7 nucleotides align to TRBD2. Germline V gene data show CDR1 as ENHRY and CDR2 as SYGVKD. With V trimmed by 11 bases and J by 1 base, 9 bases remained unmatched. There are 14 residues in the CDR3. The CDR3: CASLAGAGTDTQYF. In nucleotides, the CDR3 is TGTGCCTCCCTGGCGGGAGCGGGCACAGATACGCAGTATTTT.

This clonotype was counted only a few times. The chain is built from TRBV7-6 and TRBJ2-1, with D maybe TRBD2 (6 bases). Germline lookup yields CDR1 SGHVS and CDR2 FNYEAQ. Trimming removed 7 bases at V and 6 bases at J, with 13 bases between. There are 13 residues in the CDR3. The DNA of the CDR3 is TGTGCCAGCACCCTTCAGGGAGGCAATGAGCAGTTCTTC. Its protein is CASTLQGGNEQFF.

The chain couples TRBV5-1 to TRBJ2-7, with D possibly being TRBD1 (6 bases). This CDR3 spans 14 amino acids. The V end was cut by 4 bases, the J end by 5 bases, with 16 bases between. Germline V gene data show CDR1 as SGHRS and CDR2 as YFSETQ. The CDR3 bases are TGCGCCAGCAGCCTTACAGGGATTTACGACGAGCAGTACTTC. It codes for CASSLTGIYDEQYF.

CDR3 sequence (DNA): TGCGCCAGCAGCTTGTCCCCGGGACTAGTCTACGAGCAGTACTTC. It codes for CASSLSPGLVYEQYF. The V call is TRBV5-1, the J call TRBJ2-7; 8 bases map to TRBD2. Unmatched junction bases numbered 6, after V lost 1 base and J lost 3 bases. Germline CDR1 SGHRS, CDR2 YFSETQ. The CDR3 contains 15 residues.

Here the CDR3 reads CSAEYGYTF. The CDR3 nucleotides are TGCAGCGCGGAATATGGCTACACCTTC. The rearrangement joins TRBV29-1 to TRBJ1-2; D remains ambiguous. The V end was cut by 7 bases, the J end by 5 bases, with 5 bases between. The CDR3 is 9 amino acids. The germline gives CDR1 SQVTM, CDR2 ANQGSEA.

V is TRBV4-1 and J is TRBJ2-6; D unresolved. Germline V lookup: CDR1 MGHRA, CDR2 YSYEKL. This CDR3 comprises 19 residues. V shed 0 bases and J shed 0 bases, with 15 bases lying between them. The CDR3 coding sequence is TGCGCCAGCAGCCAAGATCCAGTCCCGGCCAGCTCTGGGGCCAACGTCCTGACTTTC. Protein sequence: CASSQDPVPASSGANVLTF.

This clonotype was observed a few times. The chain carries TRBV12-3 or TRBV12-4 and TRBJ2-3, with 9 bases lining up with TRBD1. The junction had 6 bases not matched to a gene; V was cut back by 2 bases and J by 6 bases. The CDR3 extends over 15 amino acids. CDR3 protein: CASSLSGTGSDTQYF. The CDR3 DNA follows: TGTGCCAGCAGTTTAAGCGGGACAGGGTCCGATACGCAGTATTTT.

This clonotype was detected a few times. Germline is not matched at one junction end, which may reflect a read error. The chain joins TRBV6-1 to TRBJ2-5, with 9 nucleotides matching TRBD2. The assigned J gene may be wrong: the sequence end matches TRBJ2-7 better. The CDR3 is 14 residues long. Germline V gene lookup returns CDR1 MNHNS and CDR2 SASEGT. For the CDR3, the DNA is TGTGCCAGCAGGGAAGTAGGGACTAGCCACGAGCAGTACTTC. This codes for CASREVGTSHEQYF.

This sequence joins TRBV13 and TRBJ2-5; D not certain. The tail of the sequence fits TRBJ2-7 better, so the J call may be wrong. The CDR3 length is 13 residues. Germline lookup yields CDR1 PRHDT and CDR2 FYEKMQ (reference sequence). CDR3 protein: CASSQIKDYEQYF. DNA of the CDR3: TGTGCCAGCAGCCAAATTAAAGACTACGAGCAGTACTTC.

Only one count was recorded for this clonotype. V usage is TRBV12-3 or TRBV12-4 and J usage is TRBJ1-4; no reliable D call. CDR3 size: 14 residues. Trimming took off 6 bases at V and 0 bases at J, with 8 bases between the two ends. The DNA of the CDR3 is TGTGCCAGCAGGCTAGGAGCAACTAATGAAAAACTGTTTTTT. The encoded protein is CASRLGATNEKLFF.

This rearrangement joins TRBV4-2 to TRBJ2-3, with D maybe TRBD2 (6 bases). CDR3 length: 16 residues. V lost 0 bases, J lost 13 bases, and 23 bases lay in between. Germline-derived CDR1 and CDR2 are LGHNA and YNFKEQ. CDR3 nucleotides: TGTGCCAGCAGCCAAGAGTTCATGAGGGAGGCCCATCGGGAGTATTTT. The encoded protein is CASSQEFMREAHREYF.

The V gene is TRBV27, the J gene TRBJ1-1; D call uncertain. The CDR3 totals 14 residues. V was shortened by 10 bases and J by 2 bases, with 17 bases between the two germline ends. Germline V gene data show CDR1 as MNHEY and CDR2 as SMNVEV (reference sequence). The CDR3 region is CATIQSGLNTEAFF. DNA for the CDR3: TGTGCCACCATCCAAAGTGGCTTAAACACTGAAGCTTTCTTT.